The rows below give T cell receptor beta chains drawn from one sample of a study of blood T cell repertoires in COVID-19. Data came from immunoSEQ multiplex PCR; TCRdb stores just in-frame clones and leaves some out. Counted here are around 300,000 clones, about 85% occurring once; the ten biggest clones make up under 3.5%. The source material was PBMCs or T cells enriched from blood (not recorded which). Receptors were obtained from a woman aged 50 to 60 who had recovered from COVID-19. The conserved cysteine and the conserved F or W are not part of the CDR3 here. The order of the fields is V gene, J gene, CDR3 protein.

TRBV27	TRBJ2-1	ASSFRREVSYNEQF
TRBV18	TRBJ1-1	ASSGQKNTEAF
TRBV3-1/TRBV3-2	TRBJ2-1	ASTPGLIYNEQF
TRBV14	TRBJ2-1	ASSQGLRETESEQF
TRBV7-3	TRBJ1-1	ASSAAGNTEAF
TRBV3-1/TRBV3-2	TRBJ1-4	ASSRTTGIEKLF
TRBV5-1	TRBJ1-1	ASSPGGRGDTEAF
TRBV11-3	TRBJ1-3	ASSFYHGDTIY
TRBV28	TRBJ2-7	ASNPRGGFFYEQY
TRBV4-1	TRBJ1-1	ASSQEIRGRGMNTEAF
TRBV6-1	TRBJ2-3	ASSEAGLAGADTQY
TRBV28	TRBJ1-5	ASSLSTGGRQPQH
TRBV18	TRBJ2-2	ASKTGTGTGELF
TRBV7-8	TRBJ2-7	ASSRDPSTGRSSYEQY
TRBV28	TRBJ2-2	ASSEQGLGELF
TRBV6-5	TRBJ1-1	ASSYTGNTEAF
TRBV15	TRBJ2-2	ATSRERTGTGELF
TRBV7-3	TRBJ2-1	ASSLGGRASEQF
TRBV6-5	TRBJ1-2	ASSLSVIQGHGYT
TRBV5-4	TRBJ2-5	ASSLAGSRKETQY
TRBV19	TRBJ2-1	ASEGTTSYNEQF
TRBV2	TRBJ1-5	ASSDWTGNQPQH
TRBV7-2	TRBJ2-3	ASKASGTDTQY
TRBV12-2	TRBJ1-3	ASRSVGNTIY
TRBV28	TRBJ2-6	ASSLLLDSGANVLT
TRBV14	TRBJ2-3	ASSQATYTQY
TRBV10-3	TRBJ2-1	AITVAGGWDEQF
TRBV28	TRBJ1-5	ASSSVLQPQH
TRBV6-4	TRBJ2-1	AFRGAEQF
TRBV27	TRBJ1-4	ASSLSLGAREKLF
TRBV7-6	TRBJ1-1	ASSHMNPGADTEAF
TRBV6-2/TRBV6-3	TRBJ2-1	ASSQDLAPVTYNEQF
TRBV7-9	TRBJ1-1	ASNRPGETTEAF
TRBV28	TRBJ1-1	ASSLWTQNTEAF
TRBV11-2	TRBJ2-7	ASSSYREREGNEQY
TRBV28	TRBJ1-1	ASRPRWGPNTEAF
TRBV29-1	TRBJ1-2	SVGSGTGKGYT
TRBV15	TRBJ1-1	ATSRARGSEAF
TRBV7-2	TRBJ2-1	ASSPGGGAHEQF
TRBV28	TRBJ1-5	ATKAGTGSQH
TRBV9	TRBJ2-1	ASSVTSGSSYNEQF
TRBV30	TRBJ1-5	AWSPLDNRPQH
TRBV5-1	TRBJ1-6	ASRAEDRGSPLH
TRBV5-6	TRBJ2-7	ASSPQTGTGSYEQY
TRBV7-9	TRBJ1-1	ASSSSNTEAF
TRBV7-2	TRBJ2-7	ASRSKQGFDEQY
TRBV4-2	TRBJ1-5	ASSQEYQGGRQPQH
TRBV28	TRBJ2-7	ASSFTRGLAGFGSYEQY
TRBV28	TRBJ1-2	ASSLSGTERNYGYT
TRBV7-3	TRBJ2-3	ASSRAGGYDTQY
TRBV7-9	TRBJ2-7	ASSLGSGYEQY
TRBV6-5	TRBJ1-2	ASSRQERGYT
TRBV5-4	TRBJ1-6	ASSLMDRTNSPLH
TRBV29-1	TRBJ2-5	SGLAEPQETQY
TRBV6-2/TRBV6-3	TRBJ2-7	ASSYPVRSYEQY
TRBV4-3	TRBJ2-5	ASSQETVQGETQY
TRBV24-1	TRBJ2-5	ATSDLDGDQETQY